The 23 T cell receptor beta chains reported below all come from one sample, sequenced in a study of cytotoxic CD8 clonotypes in ibrutinib-treated CLL. Sequencing was performed with immunoSEQ multiplex PCR; in TCRdb, only in-frame clones are kept and a portion is missing. The sample holds 15,000 or so clones, about 64% seen once. The source material was PBMCs, sampled before ibrutinib treatment. Receptors originate from a human donor with chronic lymphocytic leukemia.

The chain has TRBV27 and TRBJ1-5, with TRBD1 as a possible D gene (5 bases). V was clipped by 7 bases and J by 7 bases, with 26 bases between them. The CDR3 is made up of 17 amino acids. Germline CDR1 and CDR2: MNHEY and SMNVEV (reference sequence). The CDR3 nucleotides are TGTGCCAGCAAAAATGCTGGGTGGGGGGAGCTGACGCAGCCCCAGCATTTT. The encoded protein is CASKNAGWGELTQPQHF.

The chain has TRBV18 and TRBJ2-7; 8 bases match TRBD1. The CDR3 is made up of 14 amino acids. Germline values: CDR1 KGHSH, CDR2 LQKENI. The V segment lost 6 bases and the J segment 4 bases; nucleotides outside the gene matches: 8. Here the CDR3 DNA reads TGTGCCAGCTCGCCAGGGGGCACGGGGTACGAGCAGTACTTC. As protein: CASSPGGTGYEQYF.

This clone was counted ten times or more. The chain joins TRBV7-9 to TRBJ1-1, with D unclear. CDR3 length: 14 residues. Germline V gene data show CDR1 as SEHNR and CDR2 as FQNEAQ (reference sequence). V lost 5 bases to trimming and J lost 1 base, with 11 bases between them. The CDR3 spells CASSPTQRNTEAFF. In DNA form, the CDR3 reads TGTGCCAGCAGCCCGACCCAGAGGAACACTGAAGCTTTCTTT.

This clone was counted a single time. The gene calls are TRBV5-4 and TRBJ1-2; D is ambiguous. Germline V gene data show CDR1 as SGHNT and CDR2 as YYREEE (reference sequence). V was clipped by 0 bases and J by 6 bases, with 12 bases between them. The CDR3 is 14 residues long. The CDR3 sequence is CASSLGGPDDGYTF. CDR3 in DNA: TGTGCCAGCAGCTTGGGGGGTCCCGACGATGGCTACACCTTC.

By sample share, this clone is medium-sized (0.01 to 0.1%). The chain employs TRBV15 and TRBJ1-2; no clear D. The CDR3 covers 15 residues. V shed 3 bases and J shed 4 bases, with 15 bases lying between them. Germline CDR1 is LNHNV and CDR2 is YYDKDF (reference sequence). The CDR3 protein is CATSRSEGNPYGYTF. CDR3 DNA sequence: TGTGCCACCAGCAGGTCCGAAGGGAACCCCTATGGCTACACCTTC.

The chain has TRBV29-1 and TRBJ1-1, with TRBD1 matching over 7 bases. CDR1 and CDR2 (germline): SQVTM, ANQGSEA. V lost 6 bases and J lost 0; bases outside the gene matches: 4. This CDR3 spans 13 amino acids. The CDR3 coding sequence is TGCAGCGTGGCGACAGGGCTGAACACTGAAGCTTTCTTT. It codes for CSVATGLNTEAFF. Drawing the rest from reference TRBV29-1 and TRBJ1-1, the complete variable domain is SAVISQKPSRDICQRGTSLTIQCQVDSQVTMMFWYRQQPGQSLTLIATANQGSEATYESGFVIDKFPISRPNLTFSTLTVSNMSPEDSSIYLCSVATGLNTEAFFGQGTRLTVV.

The V call is TRBV5-6, the J call TRBJ2-1, with 8 bases fitting TRBD2. The CDR3 runs 13 residues. The germline gives CDR1 SGHDT, CDR2 YYEEEE. With V trimmed by 2 bases and J by 6 bases, 1 base remained unmatched. CDR3 amino acids: CASSFGTSNEQFF. DNA of the CDR3: TGTGCCAGCAGCTTTGGGACTAGCAATGAGCAGTTCTTC. Together with reference TRBV5-6 and TRBJ2-1, the CDR3 gives the full variable domain: DAGVTQSPTHLIKTRGQQVTLRCSPKSGHDTVSWYQQALGQGPQFIFQYYEEEERQRGNFPDRFSGHQFPNYSSELNVNALLLGDSALYLCASSFGTSNEQFFGPGTRLTVL.

This clone has a handful of counts. The J gene is TRBJ1-2, the V gene TRBV9; no firm D call. The CDR3 covers 15 residues. Germline V gives CDR1 SGDLS, CDR2 YYNGEE. Trimming took 0 bases from V and 0 from J, leaving 9 bases between them. For the CDR3, the DNA is TGTGCCAGCAGCGTAGCCGAAAGCCCTAACTATGGCTACACCTTC. Translating gives CASSVAESPNYGYTF.

This chain uses TRBV7-9 with TRBJ1-1, with D tentatively TRBD1 (5 bases). Per germline, CDR1 SEHNR and CDR2 FQNEAQ (reference sequence). V shed 5 bases and J shed 5 bases, with 18 bases lying between them. This CDR3 comprises 15 residues. The CDR3 sequence: CASSGDGRGQTEAFF. The CDR3 DNA is TGTGCCAGCAGCGGGGACGGCCGTGGGCAGACTGAAGCTTTCTTT.

The CDR3 protein is CASSFRDGRGQSSYEQYF. DNA of the CDR3: TGTGCCAGCAGCTTCAGGGATGGACGGGGGCAAAGCTCCTACGAGCAGTACTTC. The chain joins TRBV7-9 to TRBJ2-7; D might be TRBD1 or TRBD2, each matching 6 bases. Trimming cost V 3 bases and J 0 bases, with 21 bases left between them. The CDR3 has 18 amino acids. Germline CDR1 SEHNR, CDR2 FQNEAQ (reference sequence).

In DNA, the CDR3 is TGTGCCAGCAGCCCCGGACCTGTGAACACCGGGGAGCTGTTTTTT. It codes for CASSPGPVNTGELFF. The rearrangement links TRBV5-6 to TRBJ2-2; D is unclear. Trimming cost V 4 bases and J 1 base, with 11 bases left between them. Germline loops: CDR1 SGHDT, CDR2 YYEEEE. The CDR3 has 15 residues.

The gene calls are TRBV6-1 and TRBJ1-5, with D uncertain. The germline V and J ends were trimmed by 10 bases and 7 bases, with 14 bases remaining between them. The CDR3 extends over 12 amino acids. CDR1 MNHNS and CDR2 SASEGT come from the germline V gene. CDR3 sequence reads: CATGGVSQPQHF. CDR3 DNA: TGTGCCACCGGTGGGGTCAGCCAGCCCCAGCATTTT.

This sequence joins TRBV11-2 and TRBJ2-2, with 8 bases aligning to TRBD1. The CDR3 extends over 14 amino acids. V dropped 4 bases and J dropped 4; count of bases not matched to a gene: 2. The V gene's germline CDR1 is SGHAT and CDR2 FQNNGV. CDR3 DNA: TGTGCCAGCAGCTGGGACAGGAGCACCGGGGAGCTGTTTTTT. Translated: CASSWDRSTGELFF.

The chain links TRBV19 to TRBJ1-5, with TRBD1 as a possible D gene (5 bases). This CDR3 contains 16 residues. In germline, CDR1 is LNHDA, CDR2 SQIVND (reference sequence). V lost 10 bases and J lost 3, with 22 bases in between. Here the CDR3 reads CAISPNAGTANQPQHF. In nucleotides, the CDR3 is TGTGCCATCAGCCCTAATGCCGGGACCGCCAATCAGCCCCAGCATTTT. Filled out from reference TRBV19 and TRBJ1-5, the complete variable domain reads DGGITQSPKYLFRKEGQNVTLSCEQNLNHDAMYWYRQDPGQGLRLIYYSQIVNDFQKGDIAEGYSVSREKKESFPLTVTSAQKNPTAFYLCAISPNAGTANQPQHFGDGTRLSIL.

The V gene is TRBV7-9, the J gene TRBJ1-6; D gene ambiguous. Germline V CDR1 and CDR2: SEHNR, FQNEAQ (reference sequence). The length of the CDR3 is 13 residues. V lost 5 bases and J 7 bases, leaving 9 bases between the germline ends. CDR3 residues: CASSRVVNSPLHF. CDR3 DNA: TGTGCCAGCAGCCGGGTTGTAAATTCACCCCTCCACTTT.

The genes are TRBV19 and TRBJ2-2; D is undetermined. Germline lookup yields CDR1 LNHDA and CDR2 SQIVND (reference sequence). The CDR3 is 16 residues long. V was trimmed by 5 bases and J by 6 bases, leaving 19 bases between them. CDR3 region: CASSSPGQGRAGELFF. The CDR3 DNA reads TGTGCCAGTAGTTCCCCGGGCCAAGGGCGCGCCGGGGAGCTGTTTTTT.

CDR3 region: CASSQEDNANYGYTF. CDR3 coding DNA: TGTGCCAGCAGCCAAGAAGATAACGCTAACTATGGCTACACCTTC. The gene calls are TRBV4-2 and TRBJ1-2; D is unresolved. The germline V gene has CDR1 LGHNA and CDR2 YNFKEQ. The CDR3 is made up of 15 amino acids. Deletions cut 0 bases from V and 0 bases from J, with 8 bases between.

This clone qualifies as medium-sized. The same CDR3 can be traced to other DNA sequences in this sample. The chain links TRBV19 to TRBJ1-1; no clear D gene. The CDR3 loop spans 13 amino acids. Germline values: CDR1 LNHDA, CDR2 SQIVND (reference sequence). V lost 3 bases and J lost 1, with 6 bases in between. The CDR3 spells CASSISGNTEAFF. CDR3 nucleotides: TGTGCCAGTAGTATTTCCGGGAACACTGAAGCTTTCTTT.

The rearrangement joins TRBV19 to TRBJ2-3; 9 bases line up with TRBD2. V shed 6 bases and J 4 bases; nucleotides not matched to a gene: 8. The CDR3 extends over 15 amino acids. CDR1 and CDR2 (germline): LNHDA, SQIVND (reference sequence). The chain's CDR3 is CASSSGGYRADTQYF. The CDR3 bases are TGTGCCAGTAGCAGCGGGGGGTACAGGGCAGATACGCAGTATTTT. The entire variable domain, with the rest obtained from reference TRBV19 and TRBJ2-3, is as follows: DGGITQSPKYLFRKEGQNVTLSCEQNLNHDAMYWYRQDPGQGLRLIYYSQIVNDFQKGDIAEGYSVSREKKESFPLTVTSAQKNPTAFYLCASSSGGYRADTQYFGPGTRLTVL.

By its share, this clone is medium-sized. The chain couples TRBV7-6 to TRBJ2-2; a possible D gene is TRBD1 (6 bases). This CDR3 has 16 amino acids. Germline V gene lookup returns CDR1 SGHVS and CDR2 FNYEAQ. Trimming took off 5 bases at V and 2 bases at J, with 15 bases between the two ends. The CDR3 loop is CASSTSRDTNTGELFF. The CDR3 DNA reads as TGTGCCAGCAGCACGAGTAGGGACACCAACACCGGGGAGCTGTTTTTT.

This clone turned up a few times. The genes are TRBV10-1 and TRBJ1-2; weak D call: TRBD1 (5 bases). Trimming left V 7 bases short and J 4 bases short, with 13 bases between. Germline CDR1 reads WNHNN; CDR2 reads SYGVQD (reference sequence). The CDR3 length is 13 residues. CDR3 DNA sequence: TGCGCCAGCATGGTGGGACTGGGCTATGGCTACACCTTC. Protein: CASMVGLGYGYTF.

This chain connects TRBV29-1 to TRBJ2-2; 10 nucleotides line up with TRBD2. The CDR3 contains 13 residues. Germline CDR1 and CDR2: SQVTM and ANQGSEA. The V segment lost 5 bases and the J segment 4 bases; nucleotides outside the gene matches: 1. The CDR3 DNA reads as TGCAGCGTTAGCGGGGGGGCCACCGGGGAGCTGTTTTTT. As protein: CSVSGGATGELFF.

In this sample, this clone turned up a few times. The chain employs TRBV2 and TRBJ2-4; no definite D call. Germline CDR1 and CDR2: SNHLY and FYNNEI. The CDR3 has 15 residues. Trimming removed 6 bases from V and 0 bases from J, with 12 bases in between. The CDR3 sequence is CASRTENLAKNIQYF. DNA for the CDR3: TGTGCCAGCAGAACAGAGAATCTAGCCAAAAACATTCAGTACTTC. Combining the CDR3 with reference TRBV2 and TRBJ2-4 gives the whole variable domain EPEVTQTPSHQVTQMGQEVILRCVPISNHLYFYWYRQILGQKVEFLVSFYNNEISEKSEIFDDQFSVERPDGSNFTLKIRSTKLEDSAMYFCASRTENLAKNIQYFGAGTRLSVL.